Each of the 3 T cell receptor beta chains below was sequenced from the same sample in a study of regulatory T cells in long-lasting Graves disease. Arm-PCR of CDR3 regions and iRepertoire HTBI primers were the basis on which TCR beta libraries were built. TCRdb redid the calling of the multiplex PCR reads with MiXCR, one entry per CDR3 protein. The table shows roughly 500,000 distinct CDR3 sequences, with 14% occurring only once. Time point of the sample: newly diagnosed GD, antithyroid drugs for less than 3 months. With RNA extracted from PBMCs as input, the TCR library was made. Separately, the same data were catalogued under a study of T cells in Graves' hyperthyroidism and ophthalmopathy.

The sample in question was peripheral blood mononuclear cells (PBMCs), obtained at new diagnosis, from a patient treated with antithyroid drugs. The receptors come from a woman aged 45-60 years with Graves disease.

There are many counts of this clonotype. V gene TRBV20-1 combines with J gene TRBJ2-7; D uncertain. Germline CDR1 and CDR2: DFQATT and SNEGSKA (reference sequence). Trimming took off 2 bases at V and 2 bases at J, with 7 bases between the two ends. CDR3 length: 12 residues. This chain's CDR3 is CSARFGPYEQYF. CDR3 nucleotide sequence: TGCAGTGCTAGATTCGGCCCCTACGAGCAGTACTTC.

V and J are TRBV11-2 and TRBJ2-1, with 8 nucleotides matching TRBD2. The CDR3 totals 19 residues. Looked up from germline, CDR1 is SGHAT and CDR2 is FQNNGV. V shed 7 bases, J shed 0 bases, and the junction held 17 bases outside the gene matches. As DNA, the CDR3 is TGTGCCAGCAAAGATGGGCGGGAGGCCCTGGTTGCCTCCTACAATGAGCAGTTCTTC. It encodes CASKDGREALVASYNEQFF.

This clonotype was observed many times. The chain combines TRBV10-3 with TRBJ2-2; 8 nucleotides match TRBD1. Per germline, CDR1 ENHRY and CDR2 SYGVKD. This CDR3 spans 14 amino acids. Losses at the gene ends were 8 bases for V and 3 bases for J; bases not matched to a gene: 5. DNA of the CDR3: TGTGCCATCGCGGACAGGGACTACACCGGGGAGCTGTTTTTT. Its translation: CAIADRDYTGELFF.